These T cell receptor beta chains were read from a single sample in a study of blood T cell repertoires in COVID-19. Measured with immunoSEQ multiplex PCR; TCRdb has only the in-frame clones, and not every one. The table has 170,000 or so clones, around 87% seen once. Sequencing input: peripheral blood. These receptors originate from a man aged 40-50 years with active or convalescent COVID-19. Each CDR3 is given with its conserved first and last residue. The order of the fields is D gene, V gene, J gene, CDR3 protein. A D gene is named only where the DNA matches it firmly.

d_call: TRBD2; v_call: TRBV5-4; j_call: TRBJ2-7; cdr3_aa: CASSPMTSGTSYEQYF
d_call: .; v_call: TRBV15; j_call: TRBJ1-1; cdr3_aa: CATSRARGGSTEAFF
d_call: .; v_call: TRBV7-8; j_call: TRBJ1-3; cdr3_aa: CASSPGHSGNTIYF
d_call: .; v_call: TRBV18; j_call: TRBJ1-3; cdr3_aa: CASSPGQTSTGNTIYF
d_call: TRBD2; v_call: TRBV5-4; j_call: TRBJ2-5; cdr3_aa: CASSPPGLAVEETQYF
d_call: .; v_call: TRBV6-5; j_call: TRBJ1-5; cdr3_aa: CASRQDFSNQPQHF
d_call: .; v_call: TRBV6-1; j_call: TRBJ2-1; cdr3_aa: CASSELSLGLNDEQFF
d_call: TRBD1; v_call: TRBV28; j_call: TRBJ1-2; cdr3_aa: CASSLGSDRGQGYTF
d_call: .; v_call: TRBV30; j_call: TRBJ1-3; cdr3_aa: CAWTEGIGNTIYF
d_call: .; v_call: TRBV19; j_call: TRBJ2-3; cdr3_aa: CASGKKQGTDTQYF
d_call: TRBD2; v_call: TRBV9; j_call: TRBJ2-7; cdr3_aa: CASSPRGEGLGEQYF
d_call: .; v_call: TRBV5-1; j_call: TRBJ2-7; cdr3_aa: CASSGTSKYEQYF
d_call: .; v_call: TRBV7-2; j_call: TRBJ2-5; cdr3_aa: CASSLPGGSETQYF
d_call: TRBD1; v_call: TRBV30; j_call: TRBJ1-1; cdr3_aa: CAWSFGEQGAITEAFF
d_call: .; v_call: TRBV28; j_call: TRBJ2-1; cdr3_aa: CASSPYNEQFF
d_call: TRBD1; v_call: TRBV5-1; j_call: TRBJ2-5; cdr3_aa: CASSTGQGAETQYF
d_call: .; v_call: TRBV7-2; j_call: TRBJ1-1; cdr3_aa: CASSLRSGSHTEAFF
d_call: .; v_call: TRBV2; j_call: TRBJ1-5; cdr3_aa: CASSPPGGDQPQHF
d_call: TRBD1; v_call: TRBV18; j_call: TRBJ1-4; cdr3_aa: CASSPPSQGGEKLFF
d_call: .; v_call: TRBV12-3/TRBV12-4; j_call: TRBJ1-2; cdr3_aa: CASSRDRSYGYTF
d_call: .; v_call: TRBV14; j_call: TRBJ2-1; cdr3_aa: CASSQLGGGVNNEQFF
d_call: TRBD2; v_call: TRBV5-4; j_call: TRBJ2-3; cdr3_aa: CASSLATSGSHDTQYF
d_call: TRBD1; v_call: TRBV5-1; j_call: TRBJ1-5; cdr3_aa: CASSLGDRATQPQHF
d_call: TRBD2; v_call: TRBV7-6; j_call: TRBJ2-2; cdr3_aa: CASSKGLAGGYTGELFF
d_call: .; v_call: TRBV18; j_call: TRBJ2-5; cdr3_aa: CASSRGQETQYF
d_call: TRBD1; v_call: TRBV5-1; j_call: TRBJ2-1; cdr3_aa: CASSPGTGPYNEQFF
d_call: .; v_call: TRBV5-8; j_call: TRBJ1-5; cdr3_aa: CASSLGPNQPQHF
d_call: .; v_call: TRBV6-2/TRBV6-3; j_call: TRBJ1-5; cdr3_aa: CASSYSTRGSQPQHF
d_call: TRBD1; v_call: TRBV19; j_call: TRBJ2-7; cdr3_aa: CASRGQGYEQYF
d_call: TRBD1; v_call: TRBV13; j_call: TRBJ1-4; cdr3_aa: CASSTQGGRTNEKLFF
d_call: .; v_call: TRBV10-3; j_call: TRBJ1-3; cdr3_aa: CATDRLSGSSGNTIYF
d_call: TRBD1; v_call: TRBV2; j_call: TRBJ2-1; cdr3_aa: CASDVAGTGGLGNEQFF
d_call: TRBD1; v_call: TRBV5-1; j_call: TRBJ2-5; cdr3_aa: CASSPGQKETQYF
d_call: .; v_call: TRBV7-8; j_call: TRBJ1-1; cdr3_aa: CASSLGTGMNTEAFF
d_call: .; v_call: TRBV3-1/TRBV3-2; j_call: TRBJ2-1; cdr3_aa: CASSPNMGTGGQNEQFF
d_call: .; v_call: TRBV6-2/TRBV6-3; j_call: TRBJ1-1; cdr3_aa: CASSYSRGGLKMNTEAFF